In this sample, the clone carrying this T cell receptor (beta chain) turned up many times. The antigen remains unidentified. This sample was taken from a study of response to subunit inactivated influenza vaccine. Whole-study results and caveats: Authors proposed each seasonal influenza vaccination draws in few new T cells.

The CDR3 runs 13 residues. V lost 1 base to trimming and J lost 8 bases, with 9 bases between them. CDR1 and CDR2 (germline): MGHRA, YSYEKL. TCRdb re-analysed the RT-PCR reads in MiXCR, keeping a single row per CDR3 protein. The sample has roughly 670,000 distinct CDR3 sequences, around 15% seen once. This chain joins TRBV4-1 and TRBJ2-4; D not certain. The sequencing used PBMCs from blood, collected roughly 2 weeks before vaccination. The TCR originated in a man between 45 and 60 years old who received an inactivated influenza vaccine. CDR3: CASSQGTSYIQYF. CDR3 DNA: TGCGCCAGCAGCCAAGGGACGTCGTACATTCAGTACTTC.